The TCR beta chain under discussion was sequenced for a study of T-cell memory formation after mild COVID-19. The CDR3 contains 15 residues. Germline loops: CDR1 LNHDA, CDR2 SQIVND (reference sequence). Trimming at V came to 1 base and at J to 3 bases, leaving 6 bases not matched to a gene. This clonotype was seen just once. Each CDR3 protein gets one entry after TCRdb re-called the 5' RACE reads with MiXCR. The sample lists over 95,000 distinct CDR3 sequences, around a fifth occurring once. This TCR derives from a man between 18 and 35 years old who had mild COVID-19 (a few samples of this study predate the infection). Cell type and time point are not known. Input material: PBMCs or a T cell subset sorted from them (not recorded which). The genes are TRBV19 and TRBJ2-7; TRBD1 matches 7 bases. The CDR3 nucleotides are TGTGCCAGTAGTATAGGCACAGGGGCGTTCTACGAGCAGTACTTC. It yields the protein CASSIGTGAFYEQYF.